The 20 T cell receptor beta chains in this list originate from one sample, sequenced in a study of T cells after yellow fever vaccination. TCRdb recomputed calls from the 5' RACE reads with MiXCR, one row per CDR3 protein. The data contain about 240,000 distinct CDR3 sequences, 6.9% of them singletons. The sequenced sample was CD4+ T cells sorted from PBMCs, obtained 15 days after the yellow fever booster vaccination. Receptors were obtained from a man aged 30 to 39 who received the YFV17D yellow fever vaccine.

V gene TRBV10-3 combines with J gene TRBJ2-1; no firm D call. There are 17 residues in the CDR3. CDR1 is ENHRY and CDR2 is SYGVKD in the germline V gene. V lost 10 bases, J lost 0 bases, and 22 bases lay in between. CDR3 loop: CATKSVRGESSYNEQFF. In DNA form, the CDR3 reads TGTGCCACTAAAAGCGTCCGTGGGGAAAGCTCCTACAATGAGCAGTTCTTC.

This clonotype has ten or more counts. V usage is TRBV6-5 and J usage is TRBJ2-1, with no clear D. Germline assignment: CDR1 MNHEY and CDR2 SVGAGI. This CDR3 has 14 residues. The ends were cut back, 2 bases at V and 7 bases at J, with 12 bases in the middle. CDR3 sequence reads: CASSYRVETNEQFF. In DNA form, the CDR3 reads TGTGCCAGCAGTTACCGGGTAGAAACGAATGAGCAGTTCTTC.

This chain connects TRBV7-2 to TRBJ2-1; D is undetermined. There are 16 residues in the CDR3. Trimming removed 5 bases from V and 2 bases from J, with 16 bases in between. Germline loops: CDR1 SGHTA, CDR2 FQGNSA. The CDR3 region is CASSTEVWNAYNEQFF. In DNA form, the CDR3 reads TGTGCCAGCAGCACAGAGGTCTGGAACGCCTACAATGAGCAGTTCTTC.

This clonotype was recorded many times. J is TRBJ2-2 and V is TRBV7-9; D is perhaps TRBD1 (6 bases). V was pared by 3 bases and J by 3 bases, with 11 bases between. This CDR3 has 15 amino acids. Germline-derived CDR1 and CDR2 are SEHNR and FQNEAQ (reference sequence). Here the CDR3 reads CASSFLQGYTGELFF. CDR3 DNA sequence: TGTGCCAGCAGCTTTTTACAGGGTTACACCGGGGAGCTGTTTTTT.

V usage is TRBV7-9 and J usage is TRBJ2-1; the match to TRBD1 covers 7 bases. Unmatched junction bases numbered 5, after V lost 6 bases and J lost 0 bases. This CDR3 spans 15 amino acids. The V gene's germline CDR1 is SEHNR and CDR2 FQNEAQ (reference sequence). The CDR3 DNA sequence: TGTGCCAGCAGGGATGACAGGGTCTCCTACAATGAGCAGTTCTTC. Encoded protein: CASRDDRVSYNEQFF. Drawing the rest from reference TRBV7-9 and TRBJ2-1, the complete variable domain is DTGVSQNPRHKITKRGQNVTFRCDPISEHNRLYWYRQTLGQGPEFLTYFQNEAQLEKSRLLSDRFSAERPKGSFSTLEIQRTEQGDSAMYLCASRDDRVSYNEQFFGPGTRLTVL.

For this clonotype: Possible read error: a much larger clone is one base away. The chain recombines TRBV15 with TRBJ2-5; the match to TRBD1 covers 7 bases. This CDR3 comprises 15 residues. The ends lost 2 bases at V and 1 base at J; junction bases unmatched: 4. Germline V gene sequence: CDR1 LNHNV, CDR2 YYDKDF (reference sequence). The CDR3 nucleotides read TGTGCCACCAGCAGAACAAGACAGGGCCAAGAGACCCAGTACTTC. Translating gives CATSRTRQGQETQYF.

Details on this clonotype: A much larger clone lies one base from this, so it may be a read error. The J gene is TRBJ1-2, the V gene TRBV29-1; D is possibly TRBD1 (5 bases). The CDR3 totals 16 residues. The germline V gene has CDR1 SQVTM and CDR2 ANQGSEA. The CDR3 region has the DNA TGCATCGTCCGGGGGAATTCAGATACTCGTAACTATGGCTACACCTTC. Amino acids: CIVRGNSDTRNYGYTF.

The chain links TRBV10-1 to TRBJ2-1; tentatively, D is TRBD1 (5 bases). The CDR3 runs 15 residues. Per the germline V gene, CDR1 is WNHNN and CDR2 is SYGVQD (reference sequence). V shed 2 bases and J shed 7 bases, with 15 bases lying between them. The CDR3 nucleotides read TGCGCCAGCAGTGAGCCCGACGCAGGGAAGAATGAGCAGTTCTTC. This codes for CASSEPDAGKNEQFF.

This clonotype came up many times. V is TRBV14 and J is TRBJ2-5, with a weak D call TRBD2 (5 bases). Germline V lookup: CDR1 SGHDN, CDR2 FVKESK. The CDR3 has 11 residues. V lost 8 bases and J lost 5, with 9 bases in between. CDR3 nucleotide sequence: TGTGCCAGCCGGAGGCGGGAGACCCAGTACTTC. Translation: CASRRRETQYF.

The J gene is TRBJ2-1, the V gene TRBV29-1, with 7 bases lining up with TRBD1. The V gene's germline CDR1 is SQVTM and CDR2 ANQGSEA. The CDR3 has 12 residues. The CDR3 reads CRGGLAFNEQFF. The CDR3 DNA sequence: TGCAGAGGGGGCCTAGCTTTCAATGAGCAGTTCTTC.

The chain joins TRBV12-3 or TRBV12-4 to TRBJ2-3; D is possibly TRBD1 or TRBD2 (5 bases each). The CDR3 has 13 residues. The V end lost 2 bases, the J end lost 6 bases, and 9 bases lay between the germline ends. CDR3 amino acids: CASSLRGVDTQYF. The CDR3 DNA reads as TGTGCCAGCAGTTTAAGAGGGGTCGATACGCAGTATTTT.

With respect to this clonotype: A read error may explain this, as a much larger clone is one base away. This chain joins TRBV12-3 or TRBV12-4 and TRBJ2-7, with D maybe TRBD2 (6 bases). V was pared by 4 bases and J by 4 bases, with 14 bases between. This CDR3 has 14 amino acids. The CDR3 loop reads CASSYETSYYEQYF. The CDR3 DNA follows: TGTGCCAGCAGTTACGAGACTAGTTATTACGAGCAGTACTTC.

The V and J genes are TRBV5-6 and TRBJ2-5, with a tentative D call TRBD1 (6 bases). Trimming cost V 2 bases and J 4 bases, with 15 bases left between them. There are 15 residues in the CDR3. From germline, CDR1 is SGHDT and CDR2 YYEEEE. The CDR3 DNA reads TGTGCCAGCAGCTTACCAGCCCAGGGGTTAGAGACCCAGTACTTC. Protein: CASSLPAQGLETQYF. Full variable domain (rest looked up from reference TRBV5-6 and TRBJ2-5): DAGVTQSPTHLIKTRGQQVTLRCSPKSGHDTVSWYQQALGQGPQFIFQYYEEEERQRGNFPDRFSGHQFPNYSSELNVNALLLGDSALYLCASSLPAQGLETQYFGPGTRLLVL.

Here the CDR3 reads CASSLARDNSPLHF. Here the CDR3 DNA reads TGTGCCAGCAGCTTAGCCCGAGATAATTCACCCCTCCACTTT. This chain links TRBV7-2 with TRBJ1-6; unclear D gene. V gave up 0 bases and J gave up 5 bases, with 5 bases separating them. In germline, CDR1 is SGHTA, CDR2 FQGNSA. CDR3 size: 14 residues. Based on the CDR3 plus reference TRBV7-2 and TRBJ1-6, the full variable domain is GAGVSQSPSNKVTEKGKDVELRCDPISGHTALYWYRQSLGQGLEFLIYFQGNSAPDKSGLPSDRFSAERTGGSVSTLTIQRTQQEDSAVYLCASSLARDNSPLHFGNGTRLTVT.

This clonotype was seen at least ten times. This chain joins TRBV5-1 and TRBJ1-5, with no clear D. Germline CDR1 reads SGHRS; CDR2 reads YFSETQ. Trimming pared 0 bases from V and 4 bases from J, leaving 11 bases between. This CDR3 has 15 amino acids. As DNA, the CDR3 is TGCGCCAGCAGCTTGGAAGGGCTGGAGAATCAGCCCCAGCATTTT. Protein product: CASSLEGLENQPQHF.

This clonotype occurred many times. V is TRBV7-2 and J is TRBJ2-1; D may match TRBD1 or TRBD2 (5 bases each). The V and J ends lost 1 base and 0 bases respectively, with 13 bases between them. There are 17 residues in the CDR3. Germline V gives CDR1 SGHTA, CDR2 FQGNSA. CDR3: CASSLGAGTFSYNEQFF. The CDR3 coding sequence is TGTGCCAGCAGCTTAGGGGCAGGGACCTTCTCCTACAATGAGCAGTTCTTC.

Points on this clonotype: A read error is possible here, since a much larger clone lies one base away. The genes are TRBV29-1 and TRBJ2-2, with D perhaps TRBD2 (5 bases). With 7 bases removed from V and 2 bases from J, the gap between germline ends came to 11 bases. Per the germline V gene, CDR1 is SQVTM and CDR2 is ANQGSEA. CDR3 size: 13 residues. The CDR3 loop reads CSALRGNTGELFF. As DNA, the CDR3 is TGCAGCGCTCTCCGGGGAAACACCGGGGAGCTGTTTTTT.

This clonotype was found many times. J is TRBJ2-5 and V is TRBV10-3, with 9 bases identical to TRBD1. Germline V gene data show CDR1 as ENHRY and CDR2 as SYGVKD. V lost 2 bases, J lost 2 bases, and 0 bases stayed unmatched. This CDR3 has 14 residues. The CDR3 sequence: CAISEGQGQETQYF. The CDR3 region has the DNA TGTGCCATCAGTGAGGGACAGGGGCAAGAGACCCAGTACTTC.

Note on this clonotype: One end of the junction varies from germline; a read error may be responsible. V is TRBV5-1 and J is TRBJ2-7, with 8 bases matching TRBD1. The germline gives CDR1 SGHRS, CDR2 YFSETQ. The CDR3 covers 15 residues. The CDR3 DNA sequence: TGCACCAGCAGCTCCTGGACAGGGCCATCCTACGAGCAGTACTTC. Its translation is CTSSSWTGPSYEQYF.

The J gene is TRBJ1-4, the V gene TRBV5-8; unclear D gene. Trimming shortened V by 4 bases and J by 2 bases, and 15 bases separated the two germline ends. Germline V gene lookup returns CDR1 SGHTS and CDR2 YDEGEE. The CDR3 runs to 16 residues. In DNA form, the CDR3 reads TGTGCCAGCAGCCCCGGTCGGGTGTGGACTAATGAAAAACTGTTTTTT. This gives the protein CASSPGRVWTNEKLFF. Filled out from reference TRBV5-8 and TRBJ1-4, the complete variable domain reads EAGVTQSPTHLIKTRGQQATLRCSPISGHTSVYWYQQALGLGLQFLLWYDEGEERNRGNFPPRFSGRQFPNYSSELNVNALELEDSALYLCASSPGRVWTNEKLFFGSGTQLSVL.